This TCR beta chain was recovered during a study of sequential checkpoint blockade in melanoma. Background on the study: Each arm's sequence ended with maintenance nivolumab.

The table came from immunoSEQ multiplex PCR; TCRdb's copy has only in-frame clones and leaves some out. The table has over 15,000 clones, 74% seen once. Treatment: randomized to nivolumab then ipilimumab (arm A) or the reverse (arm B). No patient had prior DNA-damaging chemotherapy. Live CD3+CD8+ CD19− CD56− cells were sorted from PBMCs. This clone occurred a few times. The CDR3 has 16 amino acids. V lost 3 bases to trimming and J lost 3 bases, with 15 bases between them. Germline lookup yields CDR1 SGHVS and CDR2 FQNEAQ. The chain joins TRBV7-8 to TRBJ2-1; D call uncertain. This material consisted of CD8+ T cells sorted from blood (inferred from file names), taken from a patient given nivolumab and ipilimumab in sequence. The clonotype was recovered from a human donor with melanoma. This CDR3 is CASSFDRRLGYNEQFF. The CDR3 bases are TGTGCCAGCAGCTTTGACCGTCGCCTAGGCTACAATGAGCAGTTCTTC.